One and the same sample provided the 16 T cell receptor beta chains below, sequenced in a study of PD-1 blockade in classical Hodgkin lymphoma (dated by TCRdb to the early 2020s). The label giving this sample's time point can be read as: cycle 1 day 1 (C1D1), immediately before nivolumab initiation. Every trial patient had relapsed following autologous stem cell transplantation, and prior brentuximab vedotin exposure was what differed among cohorts A, B and C. A Miltenyi CD4+ T cell isolation kit was used for magnetic negative selection to purify CD4+ T cells from thawed PBMCs. Libraries were prepared through the immunoSEQ multiplex PCR assay. Here the immuneACCESS table is served through TCRdb, limited to in-frame sequences with V and J called. Missing clones are a known gap in these copies; in checked studies unresolved V genes cover under half, and the rest lacks a known reason. This sample holds 10,000 to 15,000 clones; almost 90% were observed only once. 0.5% to 0.65% of the sample comes from the top ten.

Here the sequenced sample was CD4+ T cells from blood, taken at baseline. The source of these receptors is a human donor with classical Hodgkin lymphoma.

The chain recombines TRBV27 with TRBJ2-1; D may be TRBD1 or TRBD2 (5 bases each). Germline loops: CDR1 MNHEY, CDR2 SMNVEV (reference sequence). CDR3 length: 17 amino acids. V was clipped by 3 bases and J by 4 bases, with 19 bases between them. CDR3 amino acids: CASSLLAPGTEYNEQFF. Here the CDR3 DNA reads TGTGCCAGCAGTTTGCTAGCCCCCGGGACGGAGTACAATGAGCAGTTCTTC.

The gene calls are TRBV6-6 and TRBJ2-7, with 8 positions matching TRBD2. CDR3 length: 14 amino acids. The germline V gene encodes CDR1 MNHNY and CDR2 SVGAGI (reference sequence). V trimming: 8 bases; J trimming: 1 base; junction bases outside the gene matches: 7. DNA for the CDR3: TGTGCCAGCCGGGGGGGCGGGTTGTCCTACGAGCAGTACTTC. This sequence encodes CASRGGGLSYEQYF.

This sequence joins TRBV2 and TRBJ1-2; weak D call: TRBD1 (6 bases). Germline V gene sequence: CDR1 SNHLY, CDR2 FYNNEI. V was pared by 7 bases and J by 5 bases, with 17 bases between. The CDR3 totals 14 residues. CDR3 nucleotide sequence: TGTGCCAGCAATCTGGGACATCCGTTTTATGGCTACACCTTC. It codes for CASNLGHPFYGYTF.

The rearrangement uses TRBV6-6 and TRBJ1-6; a possible D gene is TRBD1 (6 bases). The CDR3 runs 14 residues. Germline loops: CDR1 MNHNY, CDR2 SVGAGI (reference sequence). Between the trimmed V and J ends, which lost 6 bases and 7 bases, there was a span of 13 bases. CDR3 nucleotide sequence: TGTGCCAGCAGCAGACAGGTTACCAATTCACCCCTCCACTTT. Amino acid sequence: CASSRQVTNSPLHF.

The chain's CDR3 is CADSTGRDYEQYF. The CDR3 region has the DNA TGTGCCGACTCAACGGGGAGGGACTACGAGCAGTACTTC. The rearrangement links TRBV2 to TRBJ2-7; 7 bases map to TRBD2. Trimming cost V 11 bases and J 3 bases; bases outside gene matches: 10. This CDR3 has 13 residues. CDR1 and CDR2 from the germline V gene are SNHLY and FYNNEI.

The chain combines TRBV20-1 with TRBJ2-1; D is unresolved. With 5 bases removed from V and 4 bases from J, the gap between germline ends came to 3 bases. Germline CDR1 is DFQATT and CDR2 is SNEGSKA (reference sequence). This CDR3 is 10 amino acids long. The chain's CDR3 is CSAHYNEQFF. The CDR3 DNA sequence: TGCAGTGCTCATTACAATGAGCAGTTCTTC.

The CDR3 nucleotides read TGCGCCAGCAGCTTGGGGGTGGGGAACACCGGGGAGCTGTTTTTT. It specifies CASSLGVGNTGELFF. This chain connects TRBV5-1 to TRBJ2-2; D unclear. With 0 bases removed from V and 1 base from J, the gap between germline ends came to 7 bases. This CDR3 has 15 residues. Germline V gene lookup returns CDR1 SGHRS and CDR2 YFSETQ.

The gene calls are TRBV30 and TRBJ2-7; TRBD1 matches at 9 bases. The CDR3 is made up of 14 amino acids. Germline trimming cut 3 bases from V and 4 bases from J; bases unmatched to any gene: 7. CDR1 is GTSNPN and CDR2 is SVGIG in the germline V gene (reference sequence). CDR3 loop: CAWRATGTGYEQYF. CDR3 bases: TGTGCCTGGAGGGCAACCGGGACAGGGTACGAGCAGTACTTC.

J is TRBJ1-2 and V is TRBV18, with D unclear. CDR1 is KGHSH, CDR2 LQKENI, per germline. Trimming shortened V by 5 bases and J by 3 bases, and 7 bases separated the two germline ends. The CDR3 totals 12 residues. CDR3 in amino acids: CASSEMDYGYTF. The CDR3 coding sequence is TGTGCCAGCTCAGAAATGGACTATGGCTACACCTTC.

The chain uses TRBV5-1 and TRBJ2-7, with TRBD1 matching over 10 bases. This CDR3 is 15 amino acids long. The germline V gene has CDR1 SGHRS and CDR2 YFSETQ. The J segment lost 6 bases and the V segment lost 0 bases, leaving 6 bases of the junction unmatched. In DNA form, the CDR3 reads TGCGCCAGCAGCTTGGGGGGACAGGGGCTAAGCGAGCAGTACTTC. As protein: CASSLGGQGLSEQYF.

This sequence joins TRBV5-1 and TRBJ2-2; D is unresolved. This CDR3 has 12 amino acids. Germline CDR1 SGHRS, CDR2 YFSETQ. Trimming left V 1 base short and J 6 bases short, with 4 bases between. CDR3 nucleotides: TGCGCCAGCAGCTTGTATGCCGGGGAGCTGTTTTTT. Protein sequence: CASSLYAGELFF.

The chain combines TRBV7-9 with TRBJ2-7, with TRBD2 matching over 7 bases. The germline V gene encodes CDR1 SEHNR and CDR2 FQNEAQ (reference sequence). CDR3 length equals 19 residues. Unmatched junction bases numbered 20, after V lost 4 bases and J lost 2 bases. CDR3 nucleotide sequence: TGTGCCAGCAGCTCTAGCCCGACTTTCGCGCGGGAGCGAACCTACGAGCAGTACTTC. Translation: CASSSSPTFARERTYEQYF.

V gene TRBV28 combines with J gene TRBJ1-5; D uncertain. Germline V gene lookup returns CDR1 MDHEN and CDR2 SYDVKM. This CDR3 has 13 residues. The germline V and J ends were trimmed by 5 bases and 5 bases, with 10 bases remaining between them. CDR3 sequence: CASSPTWYQPQHF. The CDR3 DNA follows: TGTGCCAGCAGTCCGACCTGGTATCAGCCCCAGCATTTT.

V gene TRBV18 combines with J gene TRBJ2-1; D gene uncertain. CDR1 is KGHSH, CDR2 LQKENI, per germline. The CDR3 has 17 residues. Trimming removed 0 bases from V and 3 bases from J, with 15 bases in between. The CDR3 sequence is CASSPPSGRVLYNEQFF. The CDR3 coding sequence is TGTGCCAGCTCACCACCGTCGGGCAGAGTACTCTACAATGAGCAGTTCTTC.

This clone has only a few counts. The rearrangement links TRBV7-8 to TRBJ1-6, with D perhaps TRBD1 (6 bases). Looked up from germline, CDR1 is SGHVS and CDR2 is FQNEAQ. The CDR3 length is 12 residues. V lost 6 bases, J lost 9 bases, and 9 bases lay in between. The CDR3 loop is CASSQGSSPLHF. Here the CDR3 DNA reads TGTGCCAGCAGTCAGGGGTCTTCACCCCTCCACTTT.

The chain combines TRBV11-2 with TRBJ1-1; D gene unclear. V was pared by 5 bases and J by 1 base, with 11 bases between. The CDR3 is 14 residues long. Germline V gene lookup returns CDR1 SGHAT and CDR2 FQNNGV. CDR3: CASSPIKGNTEAFF. The CDR3 DNA reads TGTGCCAGCAGCCCCATTAAGGGGAACACTGAAGCTTTCTTT.